This TCR beta chain was captured in a study of T-cell memory formation after mild COVID-19. Looking at the study overall: The TCR clusters were mostly specific to one donor.

Findings and caveats of the study: Pre-infection memory already had some responding clones, implying cross-reactive memory joined.

TCR alpha and TCR beta cDNA libraries carrying sample barcodes and UMIs were produced by 5'RACE using constant-segment primers. Via MiXCR, TCRdb re-called the 5' RACE reads, giving one row per CDR3 protein. The table lists about 170,000 distinct CDR3 sequences, 10% to 15% of them singletons, with about 3.3% in the top ten. On this clonotype itself: Its antigen is unidentified.

CDR1 is MNHEY and CDR2 is SVGAGI in the germline V gene. V was shortened by 9 bases and J by 3 bases, with 18 bases between the two germline ends. The CDR3 loop spans 14 amino acids. J is TRBJ2-7 and V is TRBV6-5; D possibly corresponds to TRBD2 (6 bases). Sequencing input: PBMCs or a T cell subset sorted from them (not recorded which). This clonotype originated in a man aged 18 to 29 who had mild COVID-19 (a few samples of this study predate the infection). Cell type and time point are not known. CDR3 sequence: CASQRASGSYEQYV. CDR3 coding DNA: TGTGCCAGTCAGCGGGCTTCTGGGAGCTACGAGCAGTACGTC.